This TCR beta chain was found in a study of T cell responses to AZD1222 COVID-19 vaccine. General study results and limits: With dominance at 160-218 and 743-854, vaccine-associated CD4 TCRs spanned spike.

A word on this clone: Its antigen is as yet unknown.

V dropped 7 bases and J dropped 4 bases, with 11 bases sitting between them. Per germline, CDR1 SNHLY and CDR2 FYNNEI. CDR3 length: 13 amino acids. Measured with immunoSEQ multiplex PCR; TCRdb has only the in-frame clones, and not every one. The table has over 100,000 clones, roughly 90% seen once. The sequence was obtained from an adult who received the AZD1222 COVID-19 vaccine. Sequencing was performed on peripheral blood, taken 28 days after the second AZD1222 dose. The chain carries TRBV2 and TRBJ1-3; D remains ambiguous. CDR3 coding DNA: TGTGCCAGCACCCCAGTCCCCGGAAACACCATATATTTT. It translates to CASTPVPGNTIYF. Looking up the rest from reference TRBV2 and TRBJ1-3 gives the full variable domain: EPEVTQTPSHQVTQMGQEVILRCVPISNHLYFYWYRQILGQKVEFLVSFYNNEISEKSEIFDDQFSVERPDGSNFTLKIRSTKLEDSAMYFCASTPVPGNTIYFGEGSWLTVV.